Below are 13 T cell receptor beta chains sequenced from a single sample in a study of blood T cell repertoires in COVID-19 (TCRdb year 2020). Library prep was done by the immunoSEQ multiplex PCR assay. The source is immuneACCESS, and TCRdb retained only in-frame sequences with V and J called. Part of the clones is not carried over; for the studies checked, unresolved V genes explain less than half of this, and the remainder is unexplained. A total of 60,000 to 95,000 clones appear in this sample, around 67% of them only once. Of the sample, 2% to 3% falls within the top ten clones. The material sequenced was peripheral blood. These receptors came from a human donor with acute or convalescent COVID-19. The donor label of this sample is uncertain.

The chain combines TRBV18 with TRBJ2-7; 11 bases line up with TRBD1. CDR3 length: 15 amino acids. Germline assignment: CDR1 KGHSH and CDR2 LQKENI. The J segment lost 3 bases and the V segment lost 6 bases, leaving 7 bases of the junction unmatched. The CDR3 sequence is CASSRFGTGGYEQYF. CDR3 coding DNA: TGTGCCAGCTCCAGGTTCGGGACAGGGGGCTACGAGCAGTACTTC.

V is TRBV5-4 and J is TRBJ1-5; TRBD1 matches 7 bases. V dropped 3 bases and J dropped 5; count of bases not matched to a gene: 2. CDR1 SGHNT and CDR2 YYREEE come from the germline V gene (reference sequence). The CDR3 totals 13 residues. CDR3 nucleotides: TGTGCCAGCAGCTGGGACAGAGATCAGCCCCAGCATTTT. It codes for CASSWDRDQPQHF.

Here the CDR3 reads CASSPPRQGGDTQYF. The CDR3 DNA reads as TGTGCCAGCAGTCCACCGCGGCAGGGAGGAGATACGCAGTATTTT. This chain joins TRBV6-6 and TRBJ2-3; the D gene is possibly TRBD2 (6 bases). Germline assignment: CDR1 MNHNY and CDR2 SVGAGI (reference sequence). The CDR3 totals 15 residues. Trimming removed 5 bases at V and 5 bases at J, with 17 bases between.

This chain links TRBV5-1 with TRBJ2-5; TRBD1 is a possible D gene (5 bases). Trimming stripped 3 bases from V and 5 bases from J, with 11 bases between. Germline CDR1 reads SGHRS; CDR2 reads YFSETQ. CDR3 size: 13 residues. CDR3 bases: TGCGCCAGCAGCTCAGGGCTCCGGGAGACCCAGTACTTC. This gives the protein CASSSGLRETQYF. The variable domain in full, completed from reference TRBV5-1 and TRBJ2-5, reads KAGVTQTPRYLIKTRGQQVTLSCSPISGHRSVSWYQQTPGQGLQFLFEYFSETQRNKGNFPGRFSGRQFSNSRSEMNVSTLELGDSALYLCASSSGLRETQYFGPGTRLLVL.

The table lists this clone with a few counts. This rearrangement joins TRBV30 to TRBJ1-6; unclear D gene. The V gene lost 0 bases and the J gene lost 10 bases, with 7 bases spanning the gap. This CDR3 has 12 amino acids. From germline, CDR1 is GTSNPN and CDR2 SVGIG (reference sequence). Here the CDR3 DNA reads TGTGCCTGGAGTGTGGAGAAGTCACCCCTCCACTTT. This translates into CAWSVEKSPLHF.

This clone has just a few counts. V is TRBV2 and J is TRBJ2-2; tentative D call: TRBD2 (5 bases). The CDR3 contains 14 residues. Germline CDR1 and CDR2: SNHLY and FYNNEI. The V gene lost 5 bases and the J gene lost 7 bases, with 14 bases spanning the gap. The DNA for the CDR3 is TGTGCCAGCAGTAGGGAGTCCGGGTTCGGGGAGCTGTTTTTT. It encodes CASSRESGFGELFF.

This clone is judged large. This chain links TRBV7-9 with TRBJ2-7; 7 bases align to TRBD2. There are 14 residues in the CDR3. The J segment lost 2 bases and the V segment lost 3 bases, leaving 4 bases of the junction unmatched. The germline gives CDR1 SEHNR, CDR2 FQNEAQ (reference sequence). CDR3 sequence reads: CASSLRGITYEQYF. Written as DNA, the CDR3 is TGTGCCAGCAGCTTGCGGGGGATCACCTACGAGCAGTACTTC. Filled out from reference TRBV7-9 and TRBJ2-7, the complete variable domain reads DTGVSQNPRHKITKRGQNVTFRCDPISEHNRLYWYRQTLGQGPEFLTYFQNEAQLEKSRLLSDRFSAERPKGSFSTLEIQRTEQGDSAMYLCASSLRGITYEQYFGPGTRLTVT.

This sequence joins TRBV5-1 and TRBJ2-5, with a tentative D call TRBD1 (7 bases). CDR1 and CDR2 from the germline V gene are SGHRS and YFSETQ. Trimming pared 4 bases from V and 3 bases from J, leaving 13 bases between. This CDR3 comprises 14 residues. The CDR3 DNA is TGCGCCAGCAGCCGGACTACAGGGGAAGAGACCCAGTACTTC. Its translation is CASSRTTGEETQYF.

DNA of the CDR3: TGCGCCAGCAGCTTGGAACCGGGTCCCAGAGAGCAGTTCTTC. Amino acids: CASSLEPGPREQFF. The chain employs TRBV5-1 and TRBJ2-1; the D is unclear. The V and J ends lost 0 bases and 10 bases respectively, with 14 bases between them. Germline V lookup: CDR1 SGHRS, CDR2 YFSETQ. CDR3 length equals 14 residues.

The chain has TRBV7-3 and TRBJ2-3; 12 bases agree with TRBD2. Germline loops: CDR1 SGHTA, CDR2 FQGTGA. With 5 bases clipped from V and 3 bases from J, the junction kept 3 bases outside the gene matches. The length of the CDR3 is 15 residues. The CDR3 bases are TGTGCCAGCAGCAAGACTAGCGGGAGTACAGATACGCAGTATTTT. It specifies CASSKTSGSTDTQYF.

This chain joins TRBV19 and TRBJ2-3; possibly TRBD1 for D (6 bases). CDR3 size: 16 residues. Germline-derived CDR1 and CDR2 are LNHDA and SQIVND (reference sequence). Trimming removed 0 bases from V and 4 bases from J, with 14 bases in between. In nucleotides, the CDR3 is TGTGCCAGTAGTATAGATCTTTACAGGGCCCCAGATACGCAGTATTTT. Protein: CASSIDLYRAPDTQYF.

The chain links TRBV24-1 to TRBJ1-5; the D gene is possibly TRBD1 (6 bases). The CDR3 totals 16 residues. V dropped 4 bases and J dropped 0 bases, with 12 bases sitting between them. Germline assignment: CDR1 KGHDR and CDR2 SFDVKD. The CDR3 DNA follows: TGTGCCACCAGTGACCGACAGGACAGTAGCAATCAGCCCCAGCATTTT. Its translation: CATSDRQDSSNQPQHF.

J is TRBJ1-5 and V is TRBV2, with 11 bases lining up with TRBD1. CDR1 SNHLY and CDR2 FYNNEI come from the germline V gene. The CDR3 runs to 15 residues. With V trimmed by 4 bases and J by 6 bases, 5 bases remained unmatched. The chain's CDR3 is CASSGQGTGGQPQHF. The CDR3 DNA follows: TGTGCCAGCAGTGGCCAGGGGACAGGGGGTCAGCCCCAGCATTTT.